This TCR beta chain was captured by sequencing in a study of blood T cell repertoires in COVID-19. Study-wide background: From the United States, Italy and Spain came samples of acute and convalescent COVID-19.

V was clipped by 4 bases and J by 7 bases, with 10 bases between them. Germline V gene lookup returns CDR1 LGHNA and CDR2 YNFKEQ. The CDR3 runs 12 residues. Methods used by the authors: Quantification of nucleated cells was approximated via reference gene primer amplification. Repertoires were generated with immunoSEQ multiplex PCR, while TCRdb's copy carries only in-frame clones and drops some. The V and J calls and clone size are taken from that table; D and trimming were inferred from the DNA. The table has 450,000 to 500,000 clones, approximately 83% seen once. Material: peripheral blood. This sequence joins TRBV4-2 and TRBJ1-2, with D uncertain. The origin of this receptor is a human donor in a cohort sampled during active COVID-19. The chain's CDR3 is CASSPNAGGYTF. DNA of the CDR3: TGTGCCAGCAGCCCAAACGCGGGTGGCTACACCTTC.